Below are 5 T cell receptor beta chains sequenced from a single sample in a study. TCRdb reanalysed the 5' RACE reads using MiXCR and keeps one entry per CDR3 protein. The table records nearly 40,000 distinct CDR3 sequences, approximately 19% of them present only once. The material sequenced was naive CD4+ T cells sorted from a lymph node. As for subset: naive CD4+ T cells, CD4+CD45RA+CD25-. The receptors here all came from a female donor with breast cancer.

CDR3 region: CASSGAVNTIYF. The CDR3, as DNA: TGTGCCAGCAGTGGGGCCGTAAACACCATATATTTT. The chain combines TRBV2 with TRBJ1-3; no reliable D call. CDR1 is SNHLY and CDR2 is FYNNEI in the germline V gene. V lost 4 bases and J lost 6, with 7 bases in between. The CDR3 covers 12 residues.

This clonotype was recorded many times. V is TRBV7-9 and J is TRBJ2-5; TRBD1 matches at 10 bases. The CDR3 covers 14 residues. The J segment lost 3 bases and the V segment lost 5 bases, leaving 3 bases of the junction unmatched. CDR1 and CDR2 from the germline V gene are SEHNR and FQNEAQ (reference sequence). CDR3 amino acids: CASSRGQGEETQYF. The CDR3 DNA reads TGTGCCAGCAGCCGAGGACAGGGGGAAGAGACCCAGTACTTC.

As concerns this clonotype: Given a much more abundant clone one base away, this may be a read error. The chain joins TRBV5-3 to TRBJ1-1, with D unresolved. Being an ORF, TRBV5-3 has a function that is uncertain. V lost 0 bases and J lost 4, with 16 bases in between. CDR3 length: 16 amino acids. CDR3 sequence reads: CARSLAATPRATEAFF. For the CDR3, the DNA is TGTGCCAGAAGCTTGGCCGCGACCCCGAGGGCCACTGAAGCTTTCTTT.

In its sample, this clonotype was seen once. One base away lies a much larger clone, so this may be a sequencing read error. The chain has TRBV20-1 and TRBJ1-5; the D gene is possibly TRBD1 (5 bases). The V gene lost 2 bases and the J gene lost 3 bases, with 14 bases spanning the gap. In germline, CDR1 is DFQATT, CDR2 SNEGSKA (reference sequence). The CDR3 has 15 amino acids. The CDR3 sequence: CSARPRPGANQPQHF. Here the CDR3 DNA reads TGCAGTGCTAGACCCAGGCCCGGGGCCAATCAGCCCCAGCATTTT.

The sample holds a few counts of this clonotype. This sequence may be a read error, since a much larger clone differs from it by one base. The gene calls are TRBV7-2 and TRBJ1-2, with 7 positions matching TRBD1. V lost 0 bases and J lost 3; bases outside the gene matches: 7. Germline CDR1 and CDR2: SGHTA and FQGNSA. The CDR3 sequence is 16 residues long. CDR3 sequence: CASSLALTGTDYGYTF. CDR3 nucleotides: TGTGCCAGCAGCTTAGCTTTGACAGGGACTGACTATGGCTACACCTTC.